This TCR beta chain was observed in a study of early T cells in non-severe SARS-CoV-2 infection. Study context: The input, bulk RNA from unsorted whole blood, was sequenced, and chains were unpaired.

CDR3 size: 15 residues. Germline CDR1 and CDR2: MGHDK and SYGVNS. V trimming: 7 bases; J trimming: 2 bases; junction bases outside the gene matches: 5. Each single cDNA molecule received a unique molecular identifier. TCRdb independently ran MiXCR on the 5' RACE reads; one entry per CDR3 protein. There are some 44,000 distinct CDR3 sequences in the sample; roughly 6% occur only once, and about 8% lies in the top ten. This clonotype has a count of ten or more. Antigen: not known. Study-level findings and limits: Database matching using VDJdb favored anti-spike CD8 responses, with private and CD4 specificities left missing.

The sequences come from whole blood, collected at baseline. The V call is TRBV25-1, the J call TRBJ1-3; TRBD1 matches 10 bases. This sequence originates from an adult who was a healthcare worker with PCR-confirmed SARS-CoV-2 infection or an uninfected control (not recorded which). CDR3 in amino acids: CASNSDRGPGNTIYF. CDR3 nucleotide sequence: TGTGCCAGCAACTCAGACAGGGGGCCTGGAAACACCATATATTTT. The full variable domain, completed using reference TRBV25-1 and TRBJ1-3, is EADIYQTPRYLVIGTGKKITLECSQTMGHDKMYWYQQDPGMELHLIHYSYGVNSTEKGDLSSESTVSRIRTEHFPLTLESARPSHTSQYLCASNSDRGPGNTIYFGEGSWLTVV.